One sample yielded the 27 T cell receptor beta chains listed below, sequenced in a study of T cells in women clearing cervical HPV infection (dated by TCRdb to 2017 to 2018). Libraries were prepared through the immunoSEQ multiplex PCR assay. TCRdb re-hosts the immuneACCESS table, in-frame sequences only. Its copies lack some clones; in the studies checked, an unresolved V gene accounts for under half of them, and the cause for the rest is not known. This sample's table contains tens of thousands of clones. 12% of the sample goes to the ten largest clones. The material sequenced was blood buffy coat. Source of these receptors: a woman between 18 and 75 years old with a cervical HPV16 infection that either progressed to CIN3+ or cleared (not recorded which).

Concerning this clone itself: The CDR3 end is not reached by the read, which stops 3 residues before it; the germline J gene fills it in. The J gene is TRBJ2-5, the V gene TRBV20-1, with 8 bases that match TRBD1. The CDR3 has 15 amino acids. The germline V gene encodes CDR1 DFQATT and CDR2 SNEGSKA (reference sequence). V dropped 1 base and J dropped 5; count of bases not matched to a gene: 9. CDR3 sequence: CSARAQGAIRETQYF. The CDR3 bases that were read are TGCAGTGCTAGAGCCCAGGGGGCTATCCGGGAGACC.

About this clone itself: The read gets to within 3 residues of the CDR3 end, and the germline J gene fills in the rest. The chain combines TRBV30 with TRBJ2-4, with 8 bases that match TRBD1. Per germline, CDR1 GTSNPN and CDR2 SVGIG (reference sequence). There are 13 residues in the CDR3. The sequenced part of the CDR3 DNA is TGTGCCGGTATTCAGGGGGCTAACTATGGT. The encoded protein is CAGIQGANYG. The CDR3 in full is CAGIQGANYGQYF.

By frequency, this clone registers medium-sized. The DNA read from the CDR3 is TGTGCCAGCAGCTACGGACAGAACTGGAACACTGAA. Its translation: CASSYGQNWNTE. The whole CDR3 sequence reads CASSYGQNWNTEAFF. The chain recombines TRBV11-2 with TRBJ1-1; TRBD1 is a possible D gene (6 bases). The missing CDR3 end, 3 residues past where the read stops, is filled in from the germline J gene. With 4 bases removed from V and 1 base from J, the gap between germline ends came to 13 bases. CDR3 length: 15 amino acids. CDR1 and CDR2 (germline): SGHAT, FQNNGV.

Details on this clone: The read gets to within 3 residues of the CDR3 end, and the germline J gene fills in the rest. The chain uses TRBV6-4 and TRBJ2-3; D may be TRBD1 (6 bases). Germline V CDR1 and CDR2: MRHNA, SNTAGT. Trimming shortened V by 2 bases and J by 6 bases, and 24 bases separated the two germline ends. The CDR3 is 18 residues long. The CDR3 reads CASSDTYSRTDRIDTQYF. The CDR3 DNA, read in part, is TGTGCCAGCAGTGACACGTACTCCCGGACAGATAGGATTGATACG.

On this clone: With the read ending 3 residues before the CDR3 end, the germline J gene is used to fill in that end. This sample also contains other DNA sequences that code for the same CDR3. The rearrangement joins TRBV7-6 to TRBJ1-3; D is perhaps TRBD1 (5 bases). This CDR3 has 14 amino acids. Germline V lookup: CDR1 SGHVS, CDR2 FNYEAQ. Trimming removed 6 bases at V and 3 bases at J, with 12 bases between. The DNA read from the CDR3 is TGTGCCAGCAGTGGCAGGGATCGTGGAAACACC. Translated: CASSGRDRGNT. The CDR3, in full, reads CASSGRDRGNTIYF.

Turning to this clone: The CDR3 end is not reached by the read, which stops 3 residues before it; the germline J gene fills it in. Other DNA sequences in this sample translate to the same CDR3. The J gene is TRBJ1-2, the V gene TRBV20-1; 7 bases align to TRBD1. CDR1 DFQATT and CDR2 SNEGSKA come from the germline V gene (reference sequence). The CDR3 extends over 14 amino acids. Losses at the gene ends were 6 bases for V and 6 bases for J; bases not matched to a gene: 13. Partial CDR3 DNA: TGCAGTGCCGACTTTACAGGGGAGTCTAATGGC. As protein: CSADFTGESNG. The entire CDR3 protein is CSADFTGESNGYTF.

On this clone itself: The DNA ends 3 residues before the CDR3 does, and the rest of the CDR3 is filled in from the germline J gene. This chain links TRBV5-1 with TRBJ2-2; the D gene is possibly TRBD2 (6 bases). The germline V gene encodes CDR1 SGHRS and CDR2 YFSETQ. CDR3 length equals 16 residues. The V end lost 0 bases, the J end lost 1 base, and 10 bases lay between the germline ends. The DNA read from the CDR3 is TGCGCCAGCAGCTTGGGTATTAGCGGGAACACCGGGGAG. It codes for CASSLGISGNTGE. The whole CDR3 region reads CASSLGISGNTGELFF.

A remark on this clone: With the read ending 3 residues before the CDR3 end, the germline J gene is used to fill in that end. The chain carries TRBV18 and TRBJ2-4; maybe TRBD1 (6 bases). The germline gives CDR1 KGHSH, CDR2 LQKENI. The CDR3 runs to 13 residues. CDR3 in amino acids: CASSPIRTEGQYF. Incomplete CDR3 DNA: TGTGCCAGCTCACCAATTCGGACAGAAGGT.

On this clone: The CDR3 end lies 3 residues beyond the end of the read and is filled in from the germline J gene. J is TRBJ2-1 and V is TRBV20-1; the D gene is possibly TRBD1 (6 bases). Trimming took 6 bases from V and 8 from J, leaving 20 bases between them. CDR1 is DFQATT, CDR2 SNEGSKA, per germline (reference sequence). This CDR3 is built from 14 residues. Here the CDR3 reads CSARDTSGTDEQFF. The CDR3 bases that were read are TGCAGTGCCAGGGACACGTCTGGTACAGATGAG.

For this clone: One end of the junction is discordant with germline, which a read error may explain. The read gets to within 3 residues of the CDR3 end, and the germline J gene fills in the rest. This specimen includes other DNA sequences encoding the same CDR3. J is TRBJ1-3 and V is TRBV6-1; no reliable D call. Germline values: CDR1 MNHNS, CDR2 SASEGT. The CDR3 loop spans 13 amino acids. The CDR3 bases that were read are TGTGCCAGCAGTGTAGACTCTGGAAACACT. Encoded protein: CASSVDSGNT. The whole CDR3 sequence is CASSVDSGNTIYF.

Concerning this clone: The sequenced fragment ends 3 residues before the CDR3 boundary, so the rest is inferred from the germline J gene. The rearrangement links TRBV5-1 to TRBJ1-2, with a possible D match to TRBD1 (5 bases). From germline, CDR1 is SGHRS and CDR2 YFSETQ. V dropped 4 bases and J dropped 3 bases, with 7 bases sitting between them. This CDR3 is 12 amino acids long. Incomplete CDR3 DNA: TGCGCCAGCAGCGACAGCTACTATGGC. Its protein product is CASSDSYYG. The entire CDR3 is CASSDSYYGYTF.

Note on this clone: The CDR3 goes on 3 residues after the read ends, and that part is filled in from the germline J gene. This sequence joins TRBV18 and TRBJ1-2; D unclear. Per germline, CDR1 KGHSH and CDR2 LQKENI. The CDR3 extends over 15 amino acids. The CDR3 bases that were read are TGTGCCAGCTCACCACGATCGTCGGGTTCCCACGAC. This sequence encodes CASSPRSSGSHD. In full, the CDR3 reads CASSPRSSGSHDYTF.

Remarks on this clone: Read data end 3 residues before the CDR3 end; the end is taken from the germline J gene. This sequence joins TRBV19 and TRBJ2-1; 8 positions agree with TRBD1. V was clipped by 4 bases and J by 9 bases; unmatched bases: 2. CDR1 LNHDA and CDR2 SQIVND come from the germline V gene (reference sequence). CDR3 length: 12 amino acids. The sequenced CDR3 bases are TGTGCCAGTAGTACGACAGGGGTTGAG. Translation: CASSTTGVE. The whole CDR3 protein is CASSTTGVEQFF.

Considering frequency, this clone is medium-sized. The read falls 3 residues short of the CDR3 end, and the missing part is taken from the germline J gene. V and J are TRBV19 and TRBJ1-4, with 9 bases lining up with TRBD1. The CDR3 totals 14 residues. The germline CDR1 and CDR2 sequences are LNHDA and SQIVND (reference sequence). J gave up 8 bases and V 3 bases, and 4 bases lay outside the gene matches. The DNA read from the CDR3 is TGTGCCAGTAGTATTCGGACAGGGGAAGAAAAA. This sequence encodes CASSIRTGEEK. In full, the CDR3 reads CASSIRTGEEKLFF.

Details on this clone: The CDR3 end is not reached by the read, which stops 3 residues before it; the germline J gene fills it in. The chain couples TRBV2 to TRBJ2-2; D ambiguous. Germline V gene sequence: CDR1 SNHLY, CDR2 FYNNEI. Trimming removed 1 base at V and 4 bases at J, with 7 bases between. The CDR3 consists of 14 residues. The CDR3 bases that were read are TGTGCCAGCAGTGAAGTCCAAGCCACCGGGGAG. It codes for CASSEVQATGE. The full CDR3 reads CASSEVQATGELFF.

In regard to this clone: The read ends 3 residues early relative to the CDR3; the germline J gene fills the gap. The chain is built from TRBV23-1 and TRBJ2-1; 8 bases align to TRBD1. TRBV23-1 is given ORF status, its function remaining uncertain. J lost 1 base, V lost 3 bases, and 2 bases had no gene match. The CDR3 is 15 residues long. This CDR3 reads CASSHRTGSYNEQFF. The DNA read from the CDR3 is TGCGCCAGCAGTCATCGGACAGGGTCCTACAATGAG.

The sequenced CDR3 bases are TGTGCCAGCAGCCAACCACTAGTGAGCGTCGAGACC. As protein: CASSQPLVSVET. The whole CDR3 protein is CASSQPLVSVETQYF. The chain is built from TRBV14 and TRBJ2-5; maybe TRBD2 (5 bases). The CDR3 end falls 3 residues outside the read, so it is completed with the germline J gene. V was shortened by 2 bases and J by 5 bases, with 15 bases between the two germline ends. Germline V lookup: CDR1 SGHDN, CDR2 FVKESK. CDR3 length: 15 residues. Complete variable domain (other parts from reference TRBV14 and TRBJ2-5): EAGVTQFPSHSVIEKGQTVTLRCDPISGHDNLYWYRRVMGKEIKFLLHFVKESKQDESGMPNNRFLAERTGGTYSTLKVQPAELEDSGVYFCASSQPLVSVETQYFGPGTRLLVL.

On this clone itself: The read gets to within 3 residues of the CDR3 end, and the germline J gene fills in the rest. This chain links TRBV19 with TRBJ1-6, with TRBD1 matching over 9 bases. With V trimmed by 9 bases and J by 9 bases, 9 bases remained unmatched. This CDR3 contains 14 residues. Germline CDR1 LNHDA, CDR2 SQIVND (reference sequence). CDR3 sequence reads: CASQVGTGRSPLHF. Partial CDR3 DNA: TGTGCCAGCCAGGTGGGGACAGGGCGTTCACCC.

The CDR3 region is CASTWGDRDQAFF. CDR3 bases read: TGTGCCAGCACCTGGGGTGACAGGGATCAA. The chain joins TRBV28 to TRBJ1-1, with TRBD1 matching 7 bases. The observed sequence ends 3 residues before the CDR3 terminus, with the missing tail filled in from the germline J gene. CDR1 and CDR2 (germline): MDHEN, SYDVKM. This CDR3 has 13 amino acids.

As to this clone: The CDR3 goes on 3 residues after the read ends, and that part is filled in from the germline J gene. This chain uses TRBV20-1 with TRBJ1-1; D may be TRBD1 (5 bases). The CDR3 has 14 residues. The germline V and J ends were trimmed by 0 bases and 1 base, with 9 bases remaining between them. Germline CDR1 DFQATT, CDR2 SNEGSKA (reference sequence). The CDR3 sequence is CSARDPGKNTEAFF. The CDR3 bases that were read are TGCAGTGCTAGAGATCCAGGGAAGAACACTGAA.

Concerning this clone itself: One end of the junction fails to match germline, which may point to a read error. The read stops 3 residues short of the end of the CDR3; the missing end is completed from the germline J gene. The J gene is TRBJ2-6, the V gene TRBV4-2, with D uncertain. Germline CDR1 LGHNA, CDR2 YNFKEQ. The CDR3 is 16 residues long. CDR3 bases read: TGCGCCAGCAGCCCCGAGTACTCTCTTGGGGCCAACGTC. This codes for CASSPEYSLGANV. The full CDR3 sequence reads CASSPEYSLGANVLTF.

Judged by frequency, this clone is medium-sized. The CDR3 end lies 3 residues beyond the end of the read and is filled in from the germline J gene. The chain is built from TRBV11-2 and TRBJ1-6; D unresolved. The CDR3 has 13 amino acids. Germline V gives CDR1 SGHAT, CDR2 FQNNGV. Trimming removed 2 bases from V and 10 bases from J, with 9 bases in between. The CDR3 reads CASSLQGWSPLHF. The DNA read from the CDR3 is TGTGCCAGCAGCTTACAAGGGTGGTCACCC.

A word on this clone: Read coverage stops 3 residues before the CDR3 terminus; the germline J gene supplies the remainder. V and J are TRBV12-3 or TRBV12-4 and TRBJ1-1; TRBD1 matches at 8 bases. The CDR3 consists of 12 residues. The CDR3 sequence is CASSTGGREAFF. CDR3 DNA (partial): TGTGCCAGCAGTACAGGGGGTAGGGAA.

Remarks on this clone: Read sequence stops 3 residues before the CDR3 end, and the germline J gene provides the missing end. The rearrangement uses TRBV25-1 and TRBJ2-6; maybe TRBD2 (6 bases). Germline V gene sequence: CDR1 MGHDK, CDR2 SYGVNS. The CDR3 consists of 15 residues. Trimming took off 6 bases at V and 2 bases at J, with 11 bases between the two ends. CDR3 bases read: TGTGCCAGCAGCCATGGGACTCCTGGGGCCAACGTC. Protein product: CASSHGTPGANV. The CDR3 reads in full as CASSHGTPGANVLTF.

A remark on this clone: Read sequence stops 3 residues before the CDR3 end, and the germline J gene provides the missing end. The chain is built from TRBV7-3 and TRBJ1-1; maybe TRBD1 (5 bases). There are 13 residues in the CDR3. The V end was cut by 7 bases, the J end by 1 base, with 10 bases between. CDR1 is SGHTA, CDR2 FQGTGA, per germline. This CDR3 reads CASKRQGNTEAFF. The DNA read from the CDR3 is TGTGCCAGCAAGCGTCAGGGGAACACTGAA.

Of note for this clone: The read comes to an end 3 residues before the CDR3 does, leaving the germline J gene to fill in the end. The rearrangement joins TRBV30 to TRBJ2-3; 8 nucleotides align to TRBD2. The germline V gene encodes CDR1 GTSNPN and CDR2 SVGIG (reference sequence). This CDR3 is built from 14 residues. The sequenced part of the CDR3 DNA is TGTGCCTGGAGTGTACGGGGGGGGGCTCAGCCG. Protein product: CAWSVRGGAQP. In full, the CDR3 is CAWSVRGGAQPQYF.

In the case of this clone: The sequence runs out 3 residues before the end of the CDR3; the remainder is reconstructed from the germline J gene. This chain connects TRBV20-1 to TRBJ2-1, with TRBD2 identical over 8 bases. V was clipped by 0 bases and J by 7 bases; unmatched bases: 5. The CDR3 runs to 14 residues. Germline V gene sequence: CDR1 DFQATT, CDR2 SNEGSKA (reference sequence). The CDR3 here is CSARDYSGRNEQFF. Incomplete CDR3 DNA: TGCAGTGCTAGAGATTACAGCGGGAGAAATGAG.